This T cell receptor (beta chain) was sequenced during a study of blood T cell repertoires in COVID-19. In the source study's methods: For nucleated cells, counts were estimated from reference gene primer amplification. Repertoires were generated with immunoSEQ multiplex PCR, while TCRdb's copy carries only in-frame clones and drops some. V and J calls and clone size come straight from that table; D and trimming were deduced from the DNA. The data contain 20,000 or so clones, 75% to 90% of them singletons. The trim removed 1 base at V and 6 bases at J, leaving 6 bases unmatched. CDR1 is MDHEN and CDR2 is SYDVKM in the germline V gene. The CDR3 length is 16 residues.

This TCR came from a human donor in a cohort sampled during active COVID-19. The sequenced sample was peripheral blood. This chain joins TRBV28 and TRBJ2-2, with TRBD2 identical over 9 bases. The CDR3 sequence is CASSLSGREGPGELFF. For the CDR3, the DNA is TGTGCCAGCAGTTTATCTGGGCGGGAGGGCCCCGGGGAGCTGTTTTTT. The full variable domain, in which reference TRBV28 and TRBJ2-2 provide the parts outside the CDR3, is DVKVTQSSRYLVKRTGEKVFLECVQDMDHENMFWYRQDPGLGLRLIYFSYDVKMKEKGDIPEGYSVSREKKERFSLILESASTNQTSMYLCASSLSGREGPGELFFGEGSRLTVL.